One and the same sample provided the 18 T cell receptor beta chains below, sequenced in a study of blood T cell repertoires in COVID-19. Sequencing used immunoSEQ multiplex PCR; TCRdb keeps in-frame clones, though not all of them. The profile covers approximately 310,000 clones, with around 87% appearing a single time and 1% taken by the ten largest. Specimen: peripheral blood. All receptors derive from a man aged 45-65 years with active or convalescent COVID-19.

The sample holds a few counts of this clone. This chain joins TRBV5-1 and TRBJ1-5; D possibly corresponds to TRBD1 (5 bases). CDR3 size: 14 residues. Deletions cut 4 bases from V and 7 bases from J, with 15 bases between. The germline CDR1 and CDR2 sequences are SGHRS and YFSETQ. The CDR3 protein is CASSLGLAGQPQHF. In DNA, the CDR3 is TGCGCCAGCAGCCTGGGACTAGCGGGGCAGCCCCAGCATTTT.

This sequence joins TRBV27 and TRBJ1-2, with D possibly matching TRBD1 (5 bases). Looked up from germline, CDR1 is MNHEY and CDR2 is SMNVEV (reference sequence). The length of the CDR3 is 13 residues. With 6 bases removed from V and 4 bases from J, the gap between germline ends came to 12 bases. The CDR3 DNA is TGTGCCAGCAGGCCCACAGGATCCTATGGCTACACCTTC. Its translation: CASRPTGSYGYTF.

The chain recombines TRBV6-5 with TRBJ1-5; 7 bases agree with TRBD1. The germline gives CDR1 MNHEY, CDR2 SVGAGI. This CDR3 contains 15 residues. Losses at the gene ends were 6 bases for V and 2 bases for J; bases not matched to a gene: 7. The CDR3 sequence: CASSRQGSGNQPQHF. The CDR3 bases are TGTGCCAGCAGCAGACAGGGTAGCGGCAATCAGCCCCAGCATTTT.

This clone was counted a single time. V gene TRBV5-4 combines with J gene TRBJ2-7, with 9 bases that match TRBD1. CDR3 length equals 15 residues. Germline lookup yields CDR1 SGHNT and CDR2 YYREEE (reference sequence). Unmatched junction bases numbered 5, after V lost 0 bases and J lost 4 bases. In DNA form, the CDR3 reads TGTGCCAGCAGCTTGGGACAGGGGGTGGAGTACGAGCAGTACTTC. Translation gives CASSLGQGVEYEQYF. Supplemented by reference TRBV5-4 and TRBJ2-7, the full variable domain reads ETGVTQSPTHLIKTRGQQVTLRCSSQSGHNTVSWYQQALGQGPQFIFQYYREEENGRGNFPPRFSGLQFPNYSSELNVNALELDDSALYLCASSLGQGVEYEQYFGPGTRLTVT.

The rearrangement joins TRBV7-2 to TRBJ2-5; 13 bases map to TRBD2. Trimming cost V 2 bases and J 5 bases; bases outside gene matches: 5. The germline gives CDR1 SGHTA, CDR2 FQGNSA. The CDR3 loop spans 16 amino acids. The CDR3 sequence is CASSLLTSGGVETQYF. CDR3 nucleotide sequence: TGTGCCAGCAGCTTACTTACTAGCGGGGGGGTGGAGACCCAGTACTTC. Full variable domain (missing parts from reference TRBV7-2 and TRBJ2-5): GAGVSQSPSNKVTEKGKDVELRCDPISGHTALYWYRQSLGQGLEFLIYFQGNSAPDKSGLPSDRFSAERTGGSVSTLTIQRTQQEDSAVYLCASSLLTSGGVETQYFGPGTRLLVL.

V is TRBV18 and J is TRBJ2-5; 9 nucleotides agree with TRBD1. The CDR3 sequence is 13 residues long. Trimming removed 6 bases from V and 2 bases from J; junction bases left unmatched: 1. Germline values: CDR1 KGHSH, CDR2 LQKENI. The CDR3 spells CASSDRGQETQYF. CDR3 sequence (DNA): TGTGCCAGCTCTGACAGGGGGCAAGAGACCCAGTACTTC.

CDR3 protein: CASSYSNKETQYF. In DNA form, the CDR3 reads TGTGCCAGCAGTTACTCGAACAAGGAGACCCAGTACTTC. The rearrangement uses TRBV6-5 and TRBJ2-5; D is unclear. CDR3 length: 13 amino acids. In germline, CDR1 is MNHEY, CDR2 SVGAGI. Deletions cut 0 bases from V and 5 bases from J, with 7 bases between.

V usage is TRBV10-2 and J usage is TRBJ2-1; TRBD2 matches 7 bases. Germline CDR1 is WSHSY and CDR2 is SAAADI. The CDR3 contains 15 residues. Germline trimming cut 6 bases from V and 3 bases from J; bases unmatched to any gene: 8. In nucleotides, the CDR3 is TGCGCCAGCAGCCTCTCTGGCGGGGGCTACAATGAGCAGTTCTTC. Protein: CASSLSGGGYNEQFF.

This chain links TRBV4-3 with TRBJ2-1; 7 nucleotides agree with TRBD1. Germline lookup yields CDR1 LGHNA and CDR2 YSLEER. V lost 4 bases, J lost 3 bases, and 9 bases stayed unmatched. The CDR3 is made up of 16 amino acids. CDR3 bases: TGCGCCAGCAGCCTACTTGTTGGGACAGACTACAATGAGCAGTTCTTC. Its translation is CASSLLVGTDYNEQFF.

The J gene is TRBJ2-3, the V gene TRBV6-5, with TRBD2 matching 14 bases. There are 13 residues in the CDR3. Germline values: CDR1 MNHEY, CDR2 SVGAGI. With V trimmed by 9 bases and J by 5 bases, 1 base remained unmatched. The CDR3 loop reads CASGTSGRDTQYF. CDR3 DNA: TGTGCCAGTGGGACTAGCGGGAGAGATACGCAGTATTTT.

The rearrangement joins TRBV18 to TRBJ2-7; the match to TRBD1 covers 8 bases. CDR3 size: 17 residues. Germline lookup yields CDR1 KGHSH and CDR2 LQKENI. The ends lost 5 bases at V and 3 bases at J; junction bases unmatched: 15. In nucleotides, the CDR3 is TGTGCCAGCTCATCATCACGGTCTGGACAGGGTTTCTACGAGCAGTACTTC. As protein: CASSSSRSGQGFYEQYF.

The chain links TRBV5-1 to TRBJ1-3, with D maybe TRBD1 (6 bases). Germline lookup yields CDR1 SGHRS and CDR2 YFSETQ. This CDR3 comprises 14 residues. The V gene lost 0 bases and the J gene lost 2 bases, with 6 bases spanning the gap. For the CDR3, the DNA is TGCGCCAGCAGCTTGGACAGGGCTGGAAACACCATATATTTT. The encoded protein is CASSLDRAGNTIYF.

This chain links TRBV12-1 with TRBJ2-2; the tabulated D call, TRBD2, remains unverified against the DNA. TRBV12-1 is assigned pseudogene status. The CDR3 extends over 16 amino acids. Written as DNA, the CDR3 is TGTGCCAGCAAAGCCCCAGCGGGGTATTATACCGGGGAGCTGTTTTTT. It codes for CASKAPAGYYTGELFF.

The chain recombines TRBV7-2 with TRBJ2-1, with TRBD2 matching 7 bases. This CDR3 contains 16 residues. V dropped 3 bases and J dropped 7; count of bases not matched to a gene: 12. The germline CDR1 and CDR2 sequences are SGHTA and FQGNSA. The CDR3 loop reads CASSFPGTTYRNEQFF. In DNA, the CDR3 is TGTGCCAGCAGCTTCCCAGGGACTACTTATCGAAATGAGCAGTTCTTC.

This sequence joins TRBV20-1 and TRBJ2-3; no definite D call. Germline-derived CDR1 and CDR2 are DFQATT and SNEGSKA (reference sequence). The CDR3 contains 11 residues. The V end was cut by 4 bases, the J end by 4 bases, with 6 bases between. DNA for the CDR3: TGCAGTGCTAAACGGGCAGATACGCAGTATTTT. Translating it yields CSAKRADTQYF.

The rearrangement uses TRBV4-1 and TRBJ2-1; possible D gene TRBD1, 6 bases. The V and J ends lost 0 bases and 10 bases respectively, with 22 bases between them. Germline V lookup: CDR1 MGHRA, CDR2 YSYEKL. There are 17 residues in the CDR3. The CDR3 coding sequence is TGCGCCAGCAGCCAAGATCCCCTATCCGACAGGTTTGGAGAGCAGTTCTTC. Translated, it gives CASSQDPLSDRFGEQFF.

This chain connects TRBV28 to TRBJ1-2, with D possibly matching TRBD1 (5 bases). The CDR3 has 13 amino acids. The ends were cut back, 3 bases at V and 7 bases at J, with 12 bases in the middle. Germline V gene sequence: CDR1 MDHEN, CDR2 SYDVKM. The CDR3 sequence is CASSFWFGGGYTF. The CDR3 nucleotides read TGTGCCAGCAGTTTTTGGTTCGGGGGTGGCTACACCTTC.

The J gene is TRBJ1-4, the V gene TRBV7-9; 10 nucleotides match TRBD1. The CDR3 contains 15 residues. Germline trimming cut 2 bases from V and 7 bases from J; bases unmatched to any gene: 4. Germline assignment: CDR1 SEHNR and CDR2 FQNEAQ (reference sequence). As DNA, the CDR3 is TGTGCCAGCAGCTTACCTGGACAGGGGGGTGAAAAACTGTTTTTT. Translated, it gives CASSLPGQGGEKLFF.